This T cell receptor (beta chain) was sequenced during a study of tissue T cells after allogeneic stem cell transplantation. CDR3 sequences, V/J genes, frequencies and template counts came from survey-depth TCRbeta sequencing. The table came from immunoSEQ multiplex PCR; TCRdb's copy has only in-frame clones and leaves some out. The data contain some 47,000 clones, approximately 73% of them seen just once; the ten biggest clones take up around 0.52%. Findings and limits, study-wide: TCR repertoires tracked anatomic similarity, regardless of disease or transplant status. The patient cohort was small and clinically heterogeneous, with limited sampling depth. Blood and spleen captured only part of the tissue TCR repertoire.

Concerning this clone: Its antigen is still unknown. Any gene name here is a mouse gene name.

The receptor comes from a pool of C57BL/6 mice in good health. Sequenced: sorted cells pooled from one or two spleens.

CDR3 region: CASSLDQAVSNERLFF. The covered CDR3 bases are TGTGCAAGCAGCTTAGATCAGGCAGTTTCCAACGAAAGATTATTT. This sequence joins TRBV16 and TRBJ1-4; D is uncertain. Read sequence stops 1 residue before the CDR3 end, and the germline J gene provides the missing end. The CDR3 extends over 16 amino acids. Germline CDR1 SGHSA, CDR2 FRNQAP. Deletions cut 0 bases from V and 0 bases from J, with 8 bases between. The full variable domain, completed using reference TRBV16 and TRBJ1-4, is NAGVIQTPRHKVTGKGQEATLWCEPISGHSAVFWYRQTIVQGLEFLTYFRNQAPIDDSGMPKERFSAQMPNQSHSTLKIQSTQPQDSAVYLCASSLDQAVSNERLFFGHGTKLSVL.